This T cell receptor beta chain is from a study of shared T cell receptors in the human thymus. Measured with immunoSEQ multiplex PCR; TCRdb has only the in-frame clones, and not every one. In the table there are 700,000 or so clones, roughly 88% of which are singletons. Trimming took 4 bases from V and 1 from J; bases not matched to a gene: 18. The CDR3 consists of 19 residues. The germline V gene encodes CDR1 SGHDT and CDR2 YYEEEE. The sample also formed part of further work on human thymus T cells. From that paper: Congenital heart defects were the reason for the corrective surgery that the donors, healthy Finnish infants, were having. The study used thymus tissue resected during corrective heart surgery. Thymic and blood repertoires showed apparently biased V and J gene usage. Unrelated individuals had highly overlapping thymic repertoires, as reported in related research.

The chain couples TRBV5-6 to TRBJ1-1; TRBD1 matches 8 bases. The material sequenced was thymocytes. This receptor was identified in a girl under three years old with a congenital heart defect. CDR3 amino acids: CASSRTPGTGFPSNTEAFF. DNA of the CDR3: TGTGCCAGCAGCCGGACTCCCGGGACAGGATTCCCGTCGAACACTGAAGCTTTCTTT.